This TCR beta chain was obtained from a study of OX40 agonist ivuxolimab in advanced cancers. Study overall: Patients received intravenous ivuxolimab every 2 weeks at 0.01 to 10 mg/kg. Three dose-escalation patients had partial responses: one with hepatocellular carcinoma and two with cutaneous melanoma.

TCRdb keeps only in-frame clones here, not all; method: immunoSEQ multiplex PCR. The repertoire holds about 100,000 clones, 80% to 95% seen once, with about 0.49% in the top ten. Concerning this clone: Within the sample, other DNA sequences also encode this same CDR3.

CDR3 length equals 13 residues. V was shortened by 1 base and J by 1 base, with 5 bases between the two germline ends. CDR1 is SGHRS and CDR2 is YFSETQ in the germline V gene. The receptor was isolated from an adult with an advanced solid tumor such as melanoma, head and neck, liver or kidney cancer. This specimen was CD4+ or CD8+ T cells sorted from blood, taken in a trial of the OX40 agonist ivuxolimab. The chain joins TRBV5-1 to TRBJ2-5; D not certain. This CDR3 is CASSLISQETQYF. CDR3 bases: TGCGCCAGCAGCTTGATCAGCCAAGAGACCCAGTACTTC.